This T cell receptor (beta chain) was sequenced for a study of T cell repertoires in ileal Crohn's disease. Clones were read by immunoSEQ multiplex PCR, and TCRdb kept only the in-frame ones, dropping some. The sample has about 300 clones; over 80% are singletons. The CDR3 spans 16 residues. V lost 1 base and J lost 2, with 12 bases in between. The germline CDR1 and CDR2 sequences are LGHNA and YSLEER. Surgical specimens yielded lamina propria lymphocytes, which were density-gradient separated and then sorted. Patients were adults with ileal or ileocolonic Crohn's disease needing resection. This chain uses TRBV4-3 with TRBJ1-5; D uncertain. This receptor was obtained from an adult with Crohn's disease. Sequenced: CD8+ T cells sorted from the ileum. As DNA, the CDR3 is TGCGCCAGCAGCCAAGGCGCGACAATCGGCAATCAGCCCCAGCATTTT. Translated: CASSQGATIGNQPQHF.